The entry below describes one T cell receptor (beta chain). This sample stems from a study of memory CD4+ T cells and cytomegalovirus serostatus. Study processing details: Out-of-frame sequences were removed, leaving some 2 million distinct TCRbeta sequences. This table comes from immunoSEQ multiplex PCR, and its TCRdb copy is limited to in-frame clones, with some not included. V and J calls and clone size follow that table, whereas D and trimming were derived from the DNA. The profile shows tens of thousands of clones, around 78% of them singletons. The sort gate was single viable CD3+CD4+CD8-CD45RO+ cells for memory CD4+ T cells. Serum IgG to CMV pp150, pp28, p38 and p52 defined serostatus. The trim removed 0 bases at V and 4 bases at J, leaving 1 base unmatched. Germline CDR1 reads LNHDA; CDR2 reads SQIVND (reference sequence). There are 14 residues in the CDR3.

Sequenced material: memory CD4+ T cells from blood. The TCR originated in an adult in good health and CMV-seronegative. J is TRBJ2-3 and V is TRBV19; 7 bases align to TRBD1. CDR3 region: CASSIEGGADTQYF. CDR3 nucleotides: TGTGCCAGTAGTATAGAAGGGGGCGCAGATACGCAGTATTTT.